The 3 T cell receptor beta chains listed next were all sequenced from one sample in a study of human T cells and chemical hapten exposure. Time point described: patch test 2, 6 weeks after DPC sensitization. Regarding treatment: therapeutic diphenylcyclopropenone sensitization with weekly scalp DPC. TCRdb fed the RACE reads into MiXCR, producing one record per CDR3 protein. Here the sample spans tens of thousands of distinct CDR3 sequences, around 6.7% being singletons. This material consisted of whole blood, taken in connection with sensitization to the hapten diphenylcyclopropenone (DPC). All receptors derive from a woman aged 25 to 39 with alopecia areata. Some clones in this sample may be carry-over from other donors' samples.

This clonotype was counted a few times. This chain connects TRBV5-4 to TRBJ1-1; D might be TRBD1 (5 bases). V was trimmed by 4 bases and J by 0 bases, leaving 7 bases between them. In germline, CDR1 is SGHNT, CDR2 YYREEE (reference sequence). CDR3 length equals 13 residues. CDR3 coding DNA: TGTGCCAGCAGCAGGGGACTGAACACTGAAGCTTTCTTT. Translation: CASSRGLNTEAFF. The full variable domain, with the rest looked up from reference TRBV5-4 and TRBJ1-1, is ETGVTQSPTHLIKTRGQQVTLRCSSQSGHNTVSWYQQALGQGPQFIFQYYREEENGRGNFPPRFSGLQFPNYSSELNVNALELDDSALYLCASSRGLNTEAFFGQGTRLTVV.

On this clonotype itself: This sequence may be a read error, since a much larger clone differs from it by one base. V usage is TRBV7-8 and J usage is TRBJ2-6; D ambiguous. The CDR3 covers 15 residues. Germline V lookup: CDR1 SGHVS, CDR2 FQNEAQ. For the CDR3, the DNA is TGTGCCAGCAGCTTAGCCCTCTTTGGGACCAACGTCCTGACTTTC. Translating it yields CASSLALFGTNVLTF.

This clonotype was observed many times. The chain combines TRBV30 with TRBJ1-1; D remains ambiguous. The CDR3 extends over 13 amino acids. Germline CDR1 is GTSNPN and CDR2 is SVGIG (reference sequence). V lost 3 bases to trimming and J lost 4 bases, with 12 bases between them. CDR3 in DNA: TGTGCCTGGAGACGTGCAGGCCGCACTGAAGCTTTCTTT. This encodes CAWRRAGRTEAFF.